Listed here are 10 T cell receptor beta chains from one sample, sequenced in a study of shared clonotypes between healthy human individuals. Libraries were prepared by immunoSEQ multiplex PCR; TCRdb keeps only in-frame clonotypes and omits some of them. The sample has approximately 2.5 million clones, around nine tenths seen once. Sequencing was carried out using naive CD4+ T cells sorted from blood. Subset: CD45RA+ positively selected. The receptors were sampled from a young man in good health.

This sequence joins TRBV10-2 and TRBJ2-2; 8 bases are shared with TRBD2. Per the germline V gene, CDR1 is WSHSY and CDR2 is SAAADI. This CDR3 contains 15 residues. Unmatched junction bases numbered 8, after V lost 4 bases and J lost 7 bases. This CDR3 is CASSGRGVFIGELFF. The DNA of the CDR3 is TGCGCCAGCAGTGGGCGGGGGGTATTCATCGGGGAGCTGTTTTTT.

The rearrangement links TRBV27 to TRBJ2-7; TRBD2 aligns across 8 bases. The length of the CDR3 is 14 residues. Germline CDR1 MNHEY, CDR2 SMNVEV (reference sequence). Losses at the gene ends were 5 bases for V and 3 bases for J; bases not matched to a gene: 6. The CDR3 bases are TGTGCCAGCAGTCCTCGCCGGGGGGGCTACGAGCAGTACTTC. Amino acid sequence: CASSPRRGGYEQYF.

As regards this clone: Other DNA sequences from this sample encode an identical CDR3 as well. V usage is TRBV7-3 and J usage is TRBJ2-3, with 8 bases identical to TRBD2. The CDR3 is made up of 15 amino acids. The V segment lost 0 bases and the J segment 2 bases; nucleotides outside the gene matches: 1. Germline values: CDR1 SGHTA, CDR2 FQGTGA. CDR3 amino acids: CASSLTGLATDTQYF. DNA of the CDR3: TGTGCCAGCAGCTTAACAGGACTAGCCACAGATACGCAGTATTTT.

The rearrangement links TRBV5-1 to TRBJ1-4; 12 nucleotides match TRBD1. Germline V gene lookup returns CDR1 SGHRS and CDR2 YFSETQ. With 4 bases clipped from V and 7 bases from J, the junction kept 2 bases outside the gene matches. This CDR3 is 14 amino acids long. For the CDR3, the DNA is TGCGCCAGCAGCCGGGACAGGGGGCTTGAAAAACTGTTTTTT. It encodes CASSRDRGLEKLFF.

The chain recombines TRBV6-6 with TRBJ1-5, with 8 bases that match TRBD1. Germline CDR1 is MNHNY and CDR2 is SVGAGI (reference sequence). With 7 bases clipped from V and 2 bases from J, the junction kept 7 bases outside the gene matches. There are 15 residues in the CDR3. CDR3 coding DNA: TGTGCCAGCACCAGGACAGGGAACGGCAATCAGCCCCAGCATTTT. This gives the protein CASTRTGNGNQPQHF.

In DNA, the CDR3 is TGTGCCAGCGGATTTCAGCGCGAGCAGTACTTC. Its translation is CASGFQREQYF. The V call is TRBV6-1, the J call TRBJ2-7; D remains ambiguous. The V end lost 8 bases, the J end lost 6 bases, and 11 bases lay between the germline ends. CDR3 size: 11 residues. The germline V gene encodes CDR1 MNHNS and CDR2 SASEGT.

The rearrangement links TRBV6-5 to TRBJ2-6; 7 bases agree with TRBD1. Trimming took 5 bases from V and 4 from J; bases not matched to a gene: 5. CDR1 MNHEY and CDR2 SVGAGI come from the germline V gene. This CDR3 has 15 residues. As DNA, the CDR3 is TGTGCCAGCAGTAAGGGGGCATCAGGGGCCAACGTCCTGACTTTC. Translated, it gives CASSKGASGANVLTF.

This clone has only one observation. The J gene is TRBJ2-3, the V gene TRBV2; 11 bases are shared with TRBD2. The junction had 9 bases not matched to a gene; V was cut back by 5 bases and J by 8 bases. The CDR3 contains 15 residues. Germline-derived CDR1 and CDR2 are SNHLY and FYNNEI. The CDR3, as DNA: TGTGCCAGCAGTCGGGCTAGCGGGGGGCAGGCTACGCAGTATTTT. This codes for CASSRASGGQATQYF.

This chain joins TRBV5-1 and TRBJ2-3, with 11 positions matching TRBD1. CDR3 size: 15 residues. J gave up 4 bases and V 2 bases, and 3 bases lay outside the gene matches. CDR1 and CDR2 from the germline V gene are SGHRS and YFSETQ. CDR3 protein: CASSLGQGAPDTQYF. The DNA for the CDR3 is TGCGCCAGCAGCTTAGGACAGGGGGCCCCAGATACGCAGTATTTT.

This chain connects TRBV14 to TRBJ1-5, with D possibly matching TRBD1 (5 bases). The germline V gene encodes CDR1 SGHDN and CDR2 FVKESK. V lost 4 bases, J lost 2 bases, and 18 bases lay in between. The CDR3 length is 17 residues. The CDR3 DNA follows: TGTGCCAGCAGCCCCCCTAAGTGCAGGGAAGGCAATCAGCCCCAGCATTTT. Its translation: CASSPPKCREGNQPQHF.